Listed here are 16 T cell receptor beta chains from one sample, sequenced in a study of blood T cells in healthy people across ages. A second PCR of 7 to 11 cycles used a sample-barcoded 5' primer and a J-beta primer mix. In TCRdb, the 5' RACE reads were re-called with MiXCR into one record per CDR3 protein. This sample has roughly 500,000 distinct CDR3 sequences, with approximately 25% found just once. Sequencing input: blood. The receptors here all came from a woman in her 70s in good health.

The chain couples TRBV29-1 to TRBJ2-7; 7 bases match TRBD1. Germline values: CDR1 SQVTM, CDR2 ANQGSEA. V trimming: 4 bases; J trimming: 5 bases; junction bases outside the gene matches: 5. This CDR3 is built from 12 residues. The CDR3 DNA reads TGCAGCGTTGGAGGGGGCTCGGACGAGCAGTACTTC. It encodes CSVGGGSDEQYF.

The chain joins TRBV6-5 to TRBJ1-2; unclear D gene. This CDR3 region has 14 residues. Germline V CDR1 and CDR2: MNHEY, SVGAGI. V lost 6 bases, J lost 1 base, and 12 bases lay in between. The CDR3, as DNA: TGTGCCAGCAGCTACCAGTGGGGTAACTATGGCTACACCTTC. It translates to CASSYQWGNYGYTF.

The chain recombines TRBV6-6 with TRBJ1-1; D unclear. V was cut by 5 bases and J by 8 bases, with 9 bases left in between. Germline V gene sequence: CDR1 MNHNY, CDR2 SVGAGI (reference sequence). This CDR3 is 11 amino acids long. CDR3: CASSTGLEAFF. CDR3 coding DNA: TGTGCCAGCAGTACCGGACTAGAAGCTTTCTTT.

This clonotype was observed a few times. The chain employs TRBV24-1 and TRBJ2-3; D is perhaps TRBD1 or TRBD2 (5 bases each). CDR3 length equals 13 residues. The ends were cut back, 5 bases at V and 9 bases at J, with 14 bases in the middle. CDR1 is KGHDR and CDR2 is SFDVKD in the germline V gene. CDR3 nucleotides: TGTGCCACCAGTGGGACCATATGGGGGACGCAGTATTTT. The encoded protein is CATSGTIWGTQYF.

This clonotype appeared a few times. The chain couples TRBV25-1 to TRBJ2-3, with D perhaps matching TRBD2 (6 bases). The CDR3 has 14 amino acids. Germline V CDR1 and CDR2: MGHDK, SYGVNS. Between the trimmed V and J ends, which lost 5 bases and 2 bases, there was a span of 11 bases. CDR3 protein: CASSRAGLTDTQYF. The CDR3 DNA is TGTGCCAGCAGTCGGGCGGGGCTCACAGATACGCAGTATTTT.

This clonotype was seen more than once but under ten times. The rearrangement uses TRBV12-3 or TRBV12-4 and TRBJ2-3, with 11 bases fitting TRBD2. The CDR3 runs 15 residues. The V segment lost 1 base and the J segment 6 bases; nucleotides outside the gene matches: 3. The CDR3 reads CASSLVAGGLDTQYF. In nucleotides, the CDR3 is TGTGCCAGCAGTTTAGTAGCGGGGGGGCTGGATACGCAGTATTTT.

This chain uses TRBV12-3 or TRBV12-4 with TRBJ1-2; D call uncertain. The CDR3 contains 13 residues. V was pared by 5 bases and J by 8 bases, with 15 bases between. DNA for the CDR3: TGTGCCAGCAGTCAAGACCGCGACCGGGGCTACACCTTC. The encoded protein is CASSQDRDRGYTF.

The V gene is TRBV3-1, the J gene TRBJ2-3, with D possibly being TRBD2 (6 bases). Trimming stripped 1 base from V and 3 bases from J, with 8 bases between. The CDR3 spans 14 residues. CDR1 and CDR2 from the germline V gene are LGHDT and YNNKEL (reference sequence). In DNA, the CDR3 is TGTGCCAGCAGCCAAGCGGGGGTTACAGATACGCAGTATTTT. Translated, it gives CASSQAGVTDTQYF.

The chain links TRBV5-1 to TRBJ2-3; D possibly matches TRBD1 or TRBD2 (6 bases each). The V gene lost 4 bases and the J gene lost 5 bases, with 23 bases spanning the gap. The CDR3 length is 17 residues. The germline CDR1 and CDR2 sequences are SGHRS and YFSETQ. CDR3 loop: CASSLIFPSGAGDTQYF. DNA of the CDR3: TGCGCCAGCAGCCTCATATTCCCTTCGGGGGCAGGAGATACGCAGTATTTT.

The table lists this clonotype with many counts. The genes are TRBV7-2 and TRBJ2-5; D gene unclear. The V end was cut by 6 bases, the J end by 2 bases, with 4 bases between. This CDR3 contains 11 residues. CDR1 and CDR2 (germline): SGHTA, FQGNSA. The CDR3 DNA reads TGTGCCAGCAGGGAACAAGAGACCCAGTACTTC. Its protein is CASREQETQYF.

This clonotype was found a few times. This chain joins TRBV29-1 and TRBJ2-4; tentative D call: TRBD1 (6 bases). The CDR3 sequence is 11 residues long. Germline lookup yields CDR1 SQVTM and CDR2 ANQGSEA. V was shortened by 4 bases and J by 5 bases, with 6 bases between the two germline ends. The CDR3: CSVGQENIQYF. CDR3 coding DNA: TGCAGCGTTGGACAGGAAAACATTCAGTACTTC.

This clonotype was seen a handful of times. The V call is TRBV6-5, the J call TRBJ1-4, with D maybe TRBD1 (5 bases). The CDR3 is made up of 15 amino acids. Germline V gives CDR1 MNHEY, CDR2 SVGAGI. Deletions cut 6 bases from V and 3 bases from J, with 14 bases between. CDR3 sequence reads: CASRRGGVANEKLFF. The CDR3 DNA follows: TGTGCCAGCAGAAGGGGAGGGGTAGCTAATGAAAAACTGTTTTTT.

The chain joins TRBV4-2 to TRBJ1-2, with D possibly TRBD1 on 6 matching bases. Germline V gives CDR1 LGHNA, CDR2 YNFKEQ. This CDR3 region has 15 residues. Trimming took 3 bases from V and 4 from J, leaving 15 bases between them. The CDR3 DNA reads TGTGCCAGCAGCCACCGTGGGGGGCAAGGCTATGGCTACACCTTC. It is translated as CASSHRGGQGYGYTF.

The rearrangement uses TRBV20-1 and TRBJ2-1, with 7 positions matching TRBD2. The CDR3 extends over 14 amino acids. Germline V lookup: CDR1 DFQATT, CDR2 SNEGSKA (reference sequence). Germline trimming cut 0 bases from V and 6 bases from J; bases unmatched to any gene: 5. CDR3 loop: CSARDVLAANEQFF. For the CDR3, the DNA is TGCAGTGCTAGAGATGTTCTAGCGGCCAATGAGCAGTTCTTC.

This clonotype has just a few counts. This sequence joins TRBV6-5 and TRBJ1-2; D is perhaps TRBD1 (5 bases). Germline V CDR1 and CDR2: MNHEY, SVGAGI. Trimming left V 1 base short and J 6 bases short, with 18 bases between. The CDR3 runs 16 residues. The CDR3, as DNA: TGTGCCAGCAGTTACTTTGGGGGGGGGGTTGGCGATGGCTACACCTTC. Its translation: CASSYFGGGVGDGYTF.

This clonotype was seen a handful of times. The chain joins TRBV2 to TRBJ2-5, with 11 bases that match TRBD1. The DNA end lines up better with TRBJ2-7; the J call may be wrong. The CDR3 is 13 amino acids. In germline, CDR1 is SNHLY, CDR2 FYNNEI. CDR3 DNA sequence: TGTGCCAGCTACCGGGACAGGGGGAACGAGCAGTACTTC. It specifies CASYRDRGNEQYF.